This T cell receptor (beta chain) was profiled in a study of T cell repertoires in cytomegalovirus infection. Study overall: Indicated by public TCR beta signatures were CMV infection and matching HLA type.

Per the germline V gene, CDR1 is SGHTA and CDR2 is FQGNSA. V dropped 1 base and J dropped 9 bases, with 11 bases sitting between them. The CDR3 sequence is 13 residues long. TCRdb used MiXCR to reprocess the reads, holding one entry per CDR3 protein. This sample has about 360,000 distinct CDR3 sequences; 15% to 20% occur once, and the top ten carry 7.5% to 9%. This chain connects TRBV7-2 to TRBJ2-3; D remains ambiguous. The receptor was derived from a human donor in good health (CMV status not recorded). Some clones in this sample may be carry-over from other donors' samples. Source material: PBMCs. The CDR3 reads CASSLDALGTQYF. CDR3 sequence (DNA): TGTGCCAGCAGCTTAGACGCCCTGGGAACGCAGTATTTT.